This T cell receptor (beta chain) derives from a study of blood T cell repertoires in COVID-19. In its sample, this clone was seen a few times. TCRdb's table, derived via immunoSEQ multiplex PCR, lists solely in-frame clones and lacks some. Among roughly 190,000 clones, approximately 90% were seen once, and the ten largest hold roughly 7%. Per germline, CDR1 DFQATT and CDR2 SNEGSKA (reference sequence). The germline V and J ends were trimmed by 3 bases and 0 bases, with 15 bases remaining between them. The CDR3 contains 16 residues. Sequencing used peripheral blood. The V gene is TRBV20-1, the J gene TRBJ2-1; possibly TRBD2 for D (6 bases). This receptor was obtained from an elderly woman in a cohort sampled during active or convalescent COVID-19. Written as DNA, the CDR3 is TGCAGTGCTAGTCCCGGAGACGGGAGCTCCTACAATGAGCAGTTCTTC. Translating it yields CSASPGDGSSYNEQFF.